Following are 22 T cell receptor beta chains from one sample sequenced in a study of naive and memory T cell subsets. Two oligonucleotides, mixed equimolar, formed the beta constant-region primer covering TRBC1 and TRBC2. TCRdb analysed the UMI-ligation and nested PCR reads with MiXCR anew, one entry per CDR3 protein. Found here are about 150,000 distinct CDR3 sequences, about 15% of them singletons; the top ten hold about 0.15%. The source material was naive CD4+ T cells from blood. The receptors here all came from a human donor in good health.

This clonotype was observed a few times. The chain is built from TRBV5-1 and TRBJ2-3; D uncertain. The germline V and J ends were trimmed by 0 bases and 3 bases, with 5 bases remaining between them. Germline-derived CDR1 and CDR2 are SGHRS and YFSETQ. The CDR3 contains 13 residues. The CDR3 nucleotides are TGCGCCAGCAGCTTGGACAAGACAGATACGCAGTATTTT. Translating it yields CASSLDKTDTQYF.

This chain connects TRBV20-1 to TRBJ2-7; 11 bases line up with TRBD2. Trimming removed 5 bases from V and 3 bases from J; junction bases left unmatched: 15. This CDR3 spans 17 amino acids. Germline V CDR1 and CDR2: DFQATT, SNEGSKA (reference sequence). CDR3 nucleotides: TGCAGTGCTCTCGGACTAGCGGGCCCCTTTGGGGGCTACGAGCAGTACTTC. It specifies CSALGLAGPFGGYEQYF.

The V gene is TRBV20-1, the J gene TRBJ1-2; possible D gene TRBD1, 6 bases. CDR1 is DFQATT and CDR2 is SNEGSKA in the germline V gene (reference sequence). V was clipped by 3 bases and J by 6 bases, with 17 bases between them. This CDR3 comprises 14 residues. This chain's CDR3 is CSARGGEGVDGYTF. CDR3 nucleotides: TGCAGTGCTAGGGGGGGCGAGGGGGTCGATGGCTACACCTTC.

This clonotype turned up a few times. The chain joins TRBV9 to TRBJ2-5; a possible D gene is TRBD1 (6 bases). This CDR3 has 16 residues. Trimming took 3 bases from V and 5 from J, leaving 20 bases between them. Germline-derived CDR1 and CDR2 are SGDLS and YYNGEE. The DNA for the CDR3 is TGTGCCAGCAGCGCGACCGACAGGTCTCGGGTCGAGACCCAGTACTTC. This encodes CASSATDRSRVETQYF.

The chain is built from TRBV18 and TRBJ2-1; the D gene is possibly TRBD1 (6 bases). The CDR3 is made up of 15 amino acids. Trimming removed 5 bases from V and 8 bases from J, with 19 bases in between. CDR1 and CDR2 (germline): KGHSH, LQKENI. The CDR3 sequence is CASSSTQQGTHEQFF. CDR3 in DNA: TGTGCCAGCTCATCGACCCAACAGGGAACCCATGAGCAGTTCTTC.

This clonotype was observed a few times. The chain couples TRBV20-1 to TRBJ1-1; TRBD1 agrees at 9 bases. V lost 5 bases and J lost 1; bases outside the gene matches: 8. Germline V CDR1 and CDR2: DFQATT, SNEGSKA (reference sequence). The CDR3 consists of 15 residues. The CDR3 DNA reads TGCAGTGCTCAAATATTGGGACAGGGGAACACTGAAGCTTTCTTT. Residues: CSAQILGQGNTEAFF.

The chain couples TRBV19 to TRBJ1-4; 12 bases map to TRBD1. The CDR3 contains 11 residues. CDR1 and CDR2 from the germline V gene are LNHDA and SQIVND (reference sequence). The J segment lost 16 bases and the V segment lost 8 bases, leaving 5 bases of the junction unmatched. CDR3 bases: TGTGCCAGTGGGACAGGGGGCGCTCGGTTTTTT. Translation gives CASGTGGARFF.

The rearrangement joins TRBV12-3 or TRBV12-4 to TRBJ2-1, with 7 bases aligning to TRBD2. The length of the CDR3 is 15 residues. The V gene end was trimmed by 4 bases and the J gene end by 2 bases; junction bases not matched to a gene: 5. This chain's CDR3 is CASSSRELTYNEQFF. The CDR3 nucleotides read TGTGCCAGCAGTTCGCGGGAGTTAACCTACAATGAGCAGTTCTTC.

J is TRBJ2-1 and V is TRBV29-1; D perhaps matches TRBD1 (5 bases). CDR3 length: 15 residues. Germline CDR1 and CDR2: SQVTM and ANQGSEA. Trimming left V 5 bases short and J 0 bases short, with 14 bases between. CDR3 region: CSVLSTEDSYNEQFF. In DNA, the CDR3 is TGCAGCGTTCTTTCGACAGAGGACTCCTACAATGAGCAGTTCTTC.

This clonotype was observed a handful of times. This chain uses TRBV7-9 with TRBJ1-1; D may be TRBD1 (6 bases). Trimming removed 5 bases at V and 0 bases at J, with 25 bases between. Germline CDR1 and CDR2: SEHNR and FQNEAQ (reference sequence). There are 19 residues in the CDR3. The CDR3 loop is CASSAAINREFGLNTEAFF. CDR3 DNA: TGTGCCAGCAGCGCCGCCATCAACAGGGAGTTCGGGCTGAACACTGAAGCTTTCTTT. Based on the CDR3 plus reference TRBV7-9 and TRBJ1-1, the full variable domain is DTGVSQNPRHKITKRGQNVTFRCDPISEHNRLYWYRQTLGQGPEFLTYFQNEAQLEKSRLLSDRFSAERPKGSFSTLEIQRTEQGDSAMYLCASSAAINREFGLNTEAFFGQGTRLTVV.

The chain carries TRBV2 and TRBJ1-3; D not certain. Per germline, CDR1 SNHLY and CDR2 FYNNEI. V was trimmed by 5 bases and J by 0 bases, leaving 11 bases between them. This CDR3 is 15 amino acids long. CDR3 amino acids: CASSLDGISGNTIYF. Here the CDR3 DNA reads TGTGCCAGCAGTCTCGATGGGATCTCTGGAAACACCATATATTTT.

The chain is built from TRBV29-1 and TRBJ1-1, with no clear D. CDR1 is SQVTM, CDR2 ANQGSEA, per germline. The V end was cut by 1 base, the J end by 4 bases, with 10 bases between. This CDR3 has 13 amino acids. CDR3 loop: CSVEGGQATEAFF. In nucleotides, the CDR3 is TGCAGCGTTGAAGGGGGTCAGGCCACTGAAGCTTTCTTT. Drawing the rest from reference TRBV29-1 and TRBJ1-1, the complete variable domain is SAVISQKPSRDICQRGTSLTIQCQVDSQVTMMFWYRQQPGQSLTLIATANQGSEATYESGFVIDKFPISRPNLTFSTLTVSNMSPEDSSIYLCSVEGGQATEAFFGQGTRLTVV.

The genes are TRBV9 and TRBJ2-5; D unresolved. V was trimmed by 5 bases and J by 5 bases, leaving 13 bases between them. This CDR3 is 13 amino acids long. Germline CDR1 SGDLS, CDR2 YYNGEE. The CDR3 sequence: CASRSTSTETQYF. For the CDR3, the DNA is TGTGCCAGCAGATCCACTTCAACGGAGACCCAGTACTTC.

J is TRBJ2-7 and V is TRBV2; 12 bases are shared with TRBD2. The ends lost 8 bases at V and 3 bases at J; junction bases unmatched: 5. Germline CDR1 reads SNHLY; CDR2 reads FYNNEI. CDR3 length: 14 residues. CDR3 in amino acids: CASQRLAGDYEQYF. CDR3 in DNA: TGTGCCAGCCAGAGACTAGCGGGAGACTACGAGCAGTACTTC. Variable domain in full (rest from reference TRBV2 and TRBJ2-7): EPEVTQTPSHQVTQMGQEVILRCVPISNHLYFYWYRQILGQKVEFLVSFYNNEISEKSEIFDDQFSVERPDGSNFTLKIRSTKLEDSAMYFCASQRLAGDYEQYFGPGTRLTVT.

The chain links TRBV18 to TRBJ1-1, with D unresolved. The CDR3 is 17 amino acids. V gave up 3 bases and J gave up 5 bases, with 22 bases separating them. Germline values: CDR1 KGHSH, CDR2 LQKENI. In nucleotides, the CDR3 is TGTGCCAGCTCACCTAATCGGGCCCGGGAAGCCTCGACTGAAGCTTTCTTT. Translating it yields CASSPNRAREASTEAFF.

The rearrangement uses TRBV20-1 and TRBJ2-7; D not certain. The CDR3 has 15 residues. The germline V and J ends were trimmed by 4 bases and 2 bases, with 18 bases remaining between them. Germline values: CDR1 DFQATT, CDR2 SNEGSKA (reference sequence). For the CDR3, the DNA is TGCAGTGCTATCCACCCCGGCCCGTCGGCCTACGAGCAGTACTTC. Translated, it gives CSAIHPGPSAYEQYF.

There are many counts of this clonotype. The chain has TRBV7-2 and TRBJ1-1, with a possible D match to TRBD1 (5 bases). Germline CDR1 SGHTA, CDR2 FQGNSA. The ends were cut back, 5 bases at V and 5 bases at J, with 15 bases in the middle. CDR3 length equals 14 residues. The CDR3 here is CASSPMTQGTEAFF. CDR3 in DNA: TGTGCCAGCAGCCCCATGACCCAGGGAACTGAAGCTTTCTTT.

This clonotype was seen more than once but under ten times. This rearrangement joins TRBV20-1 to TRBJ2-6; 7 bases match TRBD1. Germline lookup yields CDR1 DFQATT and CDR2 SNEGSKA (reference sequence). Trimming cost V 5 bases and J 0 bases; bases outside gene matches: 7. The CDR3 length is 16 residues. The CDR3 loop reads CSAAQGQLSGANVLTF. For the CDR3, the DNA is TGCAGTGCTGCACAGGGACAGCTCTCTGGGGCCAACGTCCTGACTTTC.

This clonotype was seen more than once but under ten times. The V gene is TRBV7-2, the J gene TRBJ2-1; possible D gene TRBD2, 6 bases. Trimming shortened V by 8 bases and J by 6 bases, and 14 bases separated the two germline ends. The CDR3 covers 13 residues. The V gene's germline CDR1 is SGHTA and CDR2 FQGNSA. In nucleotides, the CDR3 is TGTGCCAGCGGCCTAGCGTCCCCCAATGAGCAGTTCTTC. It encodes CASGLASPNEQFF.

This clonotype occurred a few times. This rearrangement joins TRBV7-8 to TRBJ2-3; unclear D gene. This CDR3 is built from 15 residues. Trimming removed 5 bases at V and 2 bases at J, with 14 bases between. The germline CDR1 and CDR2 sequences are SGHVS and FQNEAQ. CDR3 residues: CASSLYIANTDTQYF. CDR3 nucleotides: TGTGCCAGCAGCCTATACATCGCAAACACAGATACGCAGTATTTT.

The table lists this clonotype with a few counts. This chain links TRBV3-1 with TRBJ2-1; D perhaps matches TRBD2 (6 bases). Deletions cut 5 bases from V and 8 bases from J, with 13 bases between. There are 13 residues in the CDR3. Germline CDR1 reads LGHDT; CDR2 reads YNNKEL (reference sequence). The CDR3 DNA sequence: TGTGCCAGCAGCGACCGACTAGTCGATGAGCAGTTCTTC. Translated: CASSDRLVDEQFF.

This clonotype was found many times. The chain has TRBV5-1 and TRBJ2-5; D call uncertain. Trimming pared 0 bases from V and 5 bases from J, leaving 20 bases between. The CDR3 sequence is 17 residues long. Germline CDR1 reads SGHRS; CDR2 reads YFSETQ. In DNA form, the CDR3 reads TGCGCCAGCAGCTTGGAGATCGGGCAGTCCCTCCGGGAGACCCAGTACTTC. Translation: CASSLEIGQSLRETQYF.